Detailed here is one T cell receptor beta chain. Its specific antigen is unknown. No per-base quality is available; no much larger clone lies one base away. The data were obtained in a study of blood T cell repertoires in COVID-19 (dated by TCRdb to the early 2020s). Background on the whole study: The collaborator samples originated in the United States, Italy and Spain and spanned the acute and convalescent phases of COVID-19. The prospective study material was composed of cDNA or gDNA derived from T cells, B-cell-depleted T cells, or PBMCs. Subjects who had been exposed to COVID-19, were actively infected with it, or had recovered from it provided the deeply sampled blood TCRbeta repertoires that made up the dataset. The repertoires were released in a freely available public database meant as a resource for research on the immune response to SARS-CoV-2. Samples came from the ongoing ImmuneRACE study (first 160 participants) plus 1,254 subjects from 6 global collaborators. Sample metadata almost always included a de-identified subject ID, COVID-19 status, age in years and sex. Where available, HLA class I and class II types were taken from metadata supplied by the sample provider and were not determined by assay-based typing.

General findings and caveats noted by the study authors: The quantity of clinical and demographic metadata differed by source and by participant and was supplied without curation.

The immunoSEQ Assay, a bias-controlled multiplex PCR, was used to amplify TCRbeta CDR3 regions from genomic DNA. On the study's bioinformatics: Nucleated cell counts per sample were estimated from amplification of reference gene primers within the assay. To quantify the absolute abundance of each unique TCRbeta CDR3 rearrangement, sequence reads were collapsed and filtered. Productive Simpson clonality was computed per sample as the square root of Simpson's diversity index over productive rearrangements. Drawn from immuneACCESS, this table holds only the in-frame rearrangements with V and J called that TCRdb kept. Clones are partly lost; checked studies trace under half to an unresolved V gene and leave the rest unexplained. For V, J and clone size, that table is used; D and trimming come from the DNA. The sample yields approximately 170,000 clones; 88% were counted once. The top ten constitute approximately 2.1% of the sample.

In the germline V gene (reference sequence), CDR1 corresponds to MNHEY and CDR2 to SMNVEV. Germline trimming: 2 bases from V, 8 bases from J; junction bases outside gene matches: 0. From its cysteine to its phenylalanine, the CDR3 spans 14 amino acids. CDR3 DNA is the only sequence kept; it has 42 bases, read in frame from the first base. A second Seattle source provided samples from volunteer blood donors who had recovered from COVID-19. The collaborating institutions used their own protocols to collect whole blood in K2EDTA tubes. Collaborator samples were shipped for TCRbeta analysis as frozen whole blood, isolated PBMCs, or DNA extracted from either sample type.

This TCR was recovered from a man aged 45-60 years who had recovered from COVID-19. The material sequenced was peripheral blood. The V gene is TRBV27 and the J gene is TRBJ1-4; 12 bases in between match TRBD1. The CDR3 here reads CASSLGTGGEKLFF. The DNA sequence follows: TGTGCCAGCAGTTTAGGGACAGGGGGCGAAAAACTGTTTTTT.